A selection of T cell receptor beta chains follows, all from one sample in a study of cytomegalovirus exposure and HLA in healthy donors. The data were produced by immunoSEQ multiplex PCR, yet TCRdb's version contains in-frame clones alone and is incomplete. The table lists some 150,000 clones, approximately 90% of them singletons. The sample comprised PBMCs. These receptors all come from a woman in her twenties or thirties in good health and CMV-seronegative. The CDR3 runs from the conserved cysteine through the conserved F or W. D genes are given only for firm matches. Some rows mark clone size as missing; the rest say once, few, many or name a class of expanded clone.

abundance | j_gene | v_gene | d_gene | CDR3aa | CDR3nt
- | TRBJ2-2 | TRBV7-9 | TRBD1 | CASSKTGGPGELFF | TGTGCCAGCAGCAAGACAGGGGGCCCCGGGGAGCTGTTTTTT
- | TRBJ2-2 | TRBV4-1 | TRBD1 | CASSPRTGGLNTGELFF | TGCGCCAGCAGCCCCCGGACAGGGGGCTTGAACACCGGGGAGCTGTTTTTT
- | TRBJ2-5 | TRBV25-1 | - | CASSDPDRIQETQYF | TGTGCCAGCAGTGACCCCGACAGGATACAAGAGACCCAGTACTTC
- | TRBJ1-5 | TRBV5-4 | - | CASSEGRGGNQPQHF | TGTGCCAGCAGCGAGGGACGGGGGGGCAATCAGCCCCAGCATTTT
- | TRBJ1-6 | TRBV2 | - | CASSPGNSPLHF | TGTGCCAGCAGTCCAGGTAATTCACCCCTCCACTTT
- | TRBJ1-3 | TRBV9 | TRBD1 | CASSVAGQGGGNTIYF | TGTGCCAGCAGCGTAGCGGGACAGGGAGGAGGAAACACCATATATTTT
- | TRBJ2-2 | TRBV7-6 | TRBD2 | CASSSQAGGYTGELFF | TGTGCCAGCAGCTCCCAAGCGGGGGGGTACACCGGGGAGCTGTTTTTT
- | TRBJ1-6 | TRBV5-1 | TRBD1 | CASSPRTGENSPLHF | TGCGCCAGCAGCCCACGGACAGGGGAGAATTCACCCCTCCACTTT
few | TRBJ1-1 | TRBV30 | - | CAWKAGSIGAFF | TGTGCCTGGAAAGCAGGGTCGATAGGAGCTTTCTTT
- | TRBJ1-1 | TRBV5-1 | - | CASSLAPGVRGTEAFF | TGCGCCAGCAGCCTGGCCCCCGGAGTGAGGGGGACTGAAGCTTTCTTT
- | TRBJ1-1 | TRBV9 | TRBD1 | CASSTGTENTEAFF | TGTGCCAGCAGCACCGGGACAGAGAACACTGAAGCTTTCTTT
- | TRBJ2-2 | TRBV2 | - | CASSNNRVTGELFF | TGTGCCAGCAGTAACAACAGGGTGACCGGGGAGCTGTTTTTT
- | TRBJ2-7 | TRBV10-3 | - | CAIGRAGNKVREQYF | TGTGCCATCGGCCGTGCAGGGAATAAAGTCCGCGAGCAGTACTTC
- | TRBJ2-7 | TRBV10-1 | TRBD2 | CASSEFGGLAGNYEQYF | TGCGCCAGCAGTGAGTTTGGTGGGCTAGCGGGAAACTACGAGCAGTACTTC
- | TRBJ1-5 | TRBV27 | - | CASSWNREDQPQHF | TGTGCCAGCAGTTGGAACAGGGAAGATCAGCCCCAGCATTTT
- | TRBJ1-4 | TRBV9 | TRBD1 | CASSPRTGSGGEKLFF | TGTGCCAGCAGCCCCAGGACAGGCTCCGGTGGTGAAAAACTGTTTTTT
- | TRBJ2-7 | TRBV7-2 | - | CASSSEGASGLSYEQYF | TGTGCCAGCAGCTCCGAGGGGGCTAGCGGGCTCTCCTACGAGCAGTACTTC
- | TRBJ1-4 | TRBV7-2 | - | CASSPDSSTNEKLFF | TGTGCCAGCAGCCCGGACAGCTCAACTAATGAAAAACTGTTTTTT
- | TRBJ2-7 | TRBV28 | - | CASTLGGSYEQYF | TGTGCCAGCACCCTAGGGGGCTCCTACGAGCAGTACTTC
- | TRBJ2-1 | TRBV5-4 | - | CASSLEAGVGNEQFF | TGTGCCAGCAGCTTGGAAGCAGGGGTTGGCAATGAGCAGTTCTTC
- | TRBJ2-7 | TRBV5-1 | TRBD2 | CASSFTSGRAPEQYF | TGCGCCAGCAGCTTTACTAGCGGGAGGGCCCCCGAGCAGTACTTC
- | TRBJ1-5 | TRBV6-1 | TRBD1 | CASNIKTGLQHF | TGTGCCAGCAATATAAAGACAGGGCTCCAGCATTTT